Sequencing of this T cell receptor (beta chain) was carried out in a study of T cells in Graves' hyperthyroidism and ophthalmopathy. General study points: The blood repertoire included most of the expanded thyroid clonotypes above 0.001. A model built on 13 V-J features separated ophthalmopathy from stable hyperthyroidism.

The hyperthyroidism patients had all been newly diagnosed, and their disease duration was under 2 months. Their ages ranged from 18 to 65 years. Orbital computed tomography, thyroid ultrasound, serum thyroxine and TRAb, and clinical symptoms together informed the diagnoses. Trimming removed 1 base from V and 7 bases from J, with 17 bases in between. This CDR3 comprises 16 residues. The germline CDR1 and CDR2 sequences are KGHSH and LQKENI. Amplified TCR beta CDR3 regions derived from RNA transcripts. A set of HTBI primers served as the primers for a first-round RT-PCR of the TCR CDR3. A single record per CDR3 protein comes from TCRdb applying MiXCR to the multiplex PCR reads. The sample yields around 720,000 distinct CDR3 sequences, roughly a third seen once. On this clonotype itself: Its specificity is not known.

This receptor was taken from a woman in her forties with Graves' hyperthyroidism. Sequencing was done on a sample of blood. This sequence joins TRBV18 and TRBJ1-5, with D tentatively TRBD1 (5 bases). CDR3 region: CASSPQGRGTRQPQHF. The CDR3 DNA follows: TGTGCCAGCTCACCACAGGGGCGGGGAACTAGGCAGCCCCAGCATTTT.